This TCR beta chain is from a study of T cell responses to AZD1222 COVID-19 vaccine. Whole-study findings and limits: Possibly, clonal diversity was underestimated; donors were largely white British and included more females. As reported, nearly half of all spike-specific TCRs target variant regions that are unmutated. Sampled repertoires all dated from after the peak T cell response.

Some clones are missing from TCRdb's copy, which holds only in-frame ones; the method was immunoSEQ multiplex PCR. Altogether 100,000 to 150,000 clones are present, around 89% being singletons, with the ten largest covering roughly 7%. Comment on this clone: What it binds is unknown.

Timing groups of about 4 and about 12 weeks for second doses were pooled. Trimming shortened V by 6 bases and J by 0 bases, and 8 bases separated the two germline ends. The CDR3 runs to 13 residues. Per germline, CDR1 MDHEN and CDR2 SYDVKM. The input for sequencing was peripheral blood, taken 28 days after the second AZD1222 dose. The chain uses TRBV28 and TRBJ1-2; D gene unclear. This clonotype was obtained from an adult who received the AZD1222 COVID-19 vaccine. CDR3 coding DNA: TGTGCCAGCAGGGTAACGTCTAACTATGGCTACACCTTC. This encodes CASRVTSNYGYTF.